The 6 T cell receptor beta chains given below trace back to one sample, sequenced in a study of blood T cell repertoires in COVID-19. Only in-frame clones appear in the TCRdb table, and some are missing; sequencing was by immunoSEQ multiplex PCR. Of about 58,000 clones in the sample, about 79% were seen once. The source material was peripheral blood. These receptors originate from a human donor in a cohort sampled during active COVID-19.

The chain links TRBV6-1 to TRBJ1-1; a weak D match, TRBD1 (5 bases). Trimming took off 2 bases at V and 4 bases at J, with 11 bases between the two ends. The germline CDR1 and CDR2 sequences are MNHNS and SASEGT. The CDR3 consists of 14 residues. As DNA, the CDR3 is TGTGCCAGCAGTGAACCTGGGGCAGTCACTGAAGCTTTCTTT. This sequence encodes CASSEPGAVTEAFF.

The genes are TRBV27 and TRBJ2-7; 7 nucleotides align to TRBD2. V dropped 4 bases and J dropped 2; count of bases not matched to a gene: 5. Germline V gene lookup returns CDR1 MNHEY and CDR2 SMNVEV (reference sequence). The CDR3 loop spans 14 amino acids. This chain's CDR3 is CASSSPRGAYEQYF. The CDR3 DNA sequence: TGTGCCAGCAGTTCCCCCCGGGGGGCCTACGAGCAGTACTTC.

The chain employs TRBV7-9 and TRBJ1-4; 11 nucleotides agree with TRBD1. The germline gives CDR1 SEHNR, CDR2 FQNEAQ (reference sequence). V shed 2 bases and J 7 bases; nucleotides not matched to a gene: 6. This CDR3 has 16 residues. The CDR3 reads CASSLTSGTGGEKLFF. CDR3 coding DNA: TGTGCCAGCAGCTTAACATCCGGGACAGGGGGTGAAAAACTGTTTTTT.

This rearrangement joins TRBV5-1 to TRBJ2-7; 8 nucleotides line up with TRBD1. With 5 bases clipped from V and 1 base from J, the junction kept 8 bases outside the gene matches. This CDR3 comprises 15 residues. Germline V CDR1 and CDR2: SGHRS, YFSETQ. CDR3 coding DNA: TGCGCCAGCAGATATAGGACAGGGTCATCCTACGAGCAGTACTTC. Amino acids: CASRYRTGSSYEQYF.

The chain combines TRBV5-6 with TRBJ1-2; 7 positions agree with TRBD1. The germline V gene encodes CDR1 SGHDT and CDR2 YYEEEE. This CDR3 is 14 amino acids long. With V trimmed by 4 bases and J by 8 bases, 11 bases remained unmatched. The CDR3 nucleotides read TGTGCCAGCAGCAGTCGGGACAGTAGCTACGGCTACACCTTC. As protein: CASSSRDSSYGYTF.

This clone has a handful of counts. V is TRBV4-3 and J is TRBJ2-1; 11 bases are shared with TRBD2. This CDR3 has 18 residues. CDR1 is LGHNA, CDR2 YSLEER, per germline. V was pared by 3 bases and J by 2 bases, with 9 bases of the junction left unmatched. As DNA, the CDR3 is TGCGCCAGCAGCCAGGACAGACTAGCGGGAAGTACCTACAATGAGCAGTTCTTC. Protein sequence: CASSQDRLAGSTYNEQFF.